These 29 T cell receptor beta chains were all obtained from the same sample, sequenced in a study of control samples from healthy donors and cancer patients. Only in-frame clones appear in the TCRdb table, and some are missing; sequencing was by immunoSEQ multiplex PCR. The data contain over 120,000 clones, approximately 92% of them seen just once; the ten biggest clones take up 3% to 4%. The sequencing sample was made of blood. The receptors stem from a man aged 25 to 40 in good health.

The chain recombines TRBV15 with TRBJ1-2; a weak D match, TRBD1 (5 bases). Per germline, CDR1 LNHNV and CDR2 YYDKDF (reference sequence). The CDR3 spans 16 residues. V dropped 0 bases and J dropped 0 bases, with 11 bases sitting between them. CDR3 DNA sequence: TGTGCCACCAGCAGAGATAAAGGGGTCCCTAACTATGGCTACACCTTC. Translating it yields CATSRDKGVPNYGYTF.

This CDR3 reads CASSRTGGTEAFF. As DNA, the CDR3 is TGTGCCAGCAGCCGGACAGGGGGCACTGAAGCTTTCTTT. J is TRBJ1-1 and V is TRBV5-4, with 10 nucleotides matching TRBD1. The CDR3 is made up of 13 amino acids. Trimming removed 4 bases from V and 4 bases from J; junction bases left unmatched: 1. Per germline, CDR1 SGHNT and CDR2 YYREEE (reference sequence).

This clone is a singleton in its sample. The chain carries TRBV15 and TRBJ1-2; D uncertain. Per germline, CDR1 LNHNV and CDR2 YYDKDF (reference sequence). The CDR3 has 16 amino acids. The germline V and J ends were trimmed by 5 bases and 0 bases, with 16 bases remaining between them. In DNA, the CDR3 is TGTGCCACCAGCGCTTCCCCGACGGGAACTAACTATGGCTACACCTTC. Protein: CATSASPTGTNYGYTF. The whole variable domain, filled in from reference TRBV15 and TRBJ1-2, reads DAMVIQNPRYQVTQFGKPVTLSCSQTLNHNVMYWYQQKSSQAPKLLFHYYDKDFNNEADTPDNFQSRRPNTSFCFLDIRSPGLGDTAMYLCATSASPTGTNYGYTFGSGTRLTVV.

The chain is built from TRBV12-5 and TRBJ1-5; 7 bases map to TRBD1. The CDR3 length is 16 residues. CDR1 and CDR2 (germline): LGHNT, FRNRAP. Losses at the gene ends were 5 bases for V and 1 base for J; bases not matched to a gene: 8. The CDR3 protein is CASGARTGGSNQPQHF. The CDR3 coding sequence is TGTGCTAGTGGTGCGAGGACAGGCGGGAGCAATCAGCCCCAGCATTTT.

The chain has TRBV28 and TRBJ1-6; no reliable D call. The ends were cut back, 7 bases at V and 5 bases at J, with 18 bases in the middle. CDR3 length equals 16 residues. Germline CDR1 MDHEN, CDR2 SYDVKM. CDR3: CASKSTGESNNSPLHF. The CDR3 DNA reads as TGTGCCAGCAAGTCCACCGGGGAAAGCAATAATTCACCCCTCCACTTT. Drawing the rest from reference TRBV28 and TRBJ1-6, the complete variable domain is DVKVTQSSRYLVKRTGEKVFLECVQDMDHENMFWYRQDPGLGLRLIYFSYDVKMKEKGDIPEGYSVSREKKERFSLILESASTNQTSMYLCASKSTGESNNSPLHFGNGTRLTVT.

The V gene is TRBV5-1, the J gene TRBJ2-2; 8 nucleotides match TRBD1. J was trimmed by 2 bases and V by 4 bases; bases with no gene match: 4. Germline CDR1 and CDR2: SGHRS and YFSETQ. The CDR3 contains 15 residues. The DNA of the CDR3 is TGCGCCAGCAGCCCGGGACAGGTCAACACCGGGGAGCTGTTTTTT. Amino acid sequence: CASSPGQVNTGELFF.

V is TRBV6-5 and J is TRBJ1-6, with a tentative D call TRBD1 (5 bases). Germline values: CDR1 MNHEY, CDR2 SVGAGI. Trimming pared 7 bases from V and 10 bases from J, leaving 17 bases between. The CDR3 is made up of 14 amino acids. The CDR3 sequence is CASNVGGDGSPLHF. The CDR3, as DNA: TGTGCCAGCAACGTAGGAGGGGATGGGTCACCCCTCCACTTT.

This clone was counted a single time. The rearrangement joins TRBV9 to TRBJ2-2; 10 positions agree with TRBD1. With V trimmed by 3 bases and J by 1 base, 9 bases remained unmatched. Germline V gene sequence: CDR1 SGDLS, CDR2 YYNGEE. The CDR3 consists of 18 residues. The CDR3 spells CASSAPGQGRENTGELFF. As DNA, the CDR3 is TGTGCCAGCAGCGCGCCGGGACAGGGGAGGGAGAACACCGGGGAGCTGTTTTTT.

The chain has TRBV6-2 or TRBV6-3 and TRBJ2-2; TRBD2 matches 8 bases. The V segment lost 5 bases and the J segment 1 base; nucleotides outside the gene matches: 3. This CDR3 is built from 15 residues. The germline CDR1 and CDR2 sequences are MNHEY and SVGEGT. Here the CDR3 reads CASSVLAGNTGELFF. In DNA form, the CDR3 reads TGTGCCAGCAGTGTGCTAGCGGGGAACACCGGGGAGCTGTTTTTT.

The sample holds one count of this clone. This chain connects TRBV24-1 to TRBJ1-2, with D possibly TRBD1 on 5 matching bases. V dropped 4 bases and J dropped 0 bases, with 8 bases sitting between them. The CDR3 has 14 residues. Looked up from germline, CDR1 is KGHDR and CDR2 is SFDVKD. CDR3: CATSEGAANYGYTF. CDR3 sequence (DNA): TGTGCCACCAGTGAAGGGGCAGCTAACTATGGCTACACCTTC.

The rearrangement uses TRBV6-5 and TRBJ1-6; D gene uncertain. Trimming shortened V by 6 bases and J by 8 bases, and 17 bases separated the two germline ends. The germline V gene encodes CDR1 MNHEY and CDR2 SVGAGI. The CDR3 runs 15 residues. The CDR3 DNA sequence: TGTGCCAGCAGGAGGAGACGGGAAGAAGATTCACCCCTCCACTTT. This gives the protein CASRRRREEDSPLHF.

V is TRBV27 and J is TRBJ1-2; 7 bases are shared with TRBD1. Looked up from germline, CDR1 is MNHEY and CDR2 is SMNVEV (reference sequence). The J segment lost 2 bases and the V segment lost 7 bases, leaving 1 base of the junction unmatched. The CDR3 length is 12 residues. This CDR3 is CASKQGNYGYTF. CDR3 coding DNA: TGTGCCAGCAAACAGGGGAACTATGGCTACACCTTC.

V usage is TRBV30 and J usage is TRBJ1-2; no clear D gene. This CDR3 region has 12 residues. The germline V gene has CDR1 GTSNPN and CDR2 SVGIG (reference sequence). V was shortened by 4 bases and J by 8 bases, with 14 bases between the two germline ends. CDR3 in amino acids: CAWNAEGGGYTF. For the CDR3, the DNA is TGTGCCTGGAACGCAGAGGGAGGAGGCTACACCTTC.

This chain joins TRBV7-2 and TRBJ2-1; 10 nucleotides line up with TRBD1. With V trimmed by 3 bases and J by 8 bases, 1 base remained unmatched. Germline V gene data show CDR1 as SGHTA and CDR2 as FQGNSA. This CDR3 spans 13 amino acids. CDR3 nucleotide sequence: TGTGCCAGCAGCTTGGACAGGGGGGATGAGCAGTTCTTC. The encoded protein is CASSLDRGDEQFF.

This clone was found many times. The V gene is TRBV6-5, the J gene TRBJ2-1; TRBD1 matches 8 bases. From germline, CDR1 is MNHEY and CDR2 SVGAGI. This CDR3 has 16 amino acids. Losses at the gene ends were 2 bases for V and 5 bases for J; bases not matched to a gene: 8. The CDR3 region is CASSYDRGGLNNEQFF. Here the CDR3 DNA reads TGTGCCAGCAGTTACGACAGGGGAGGATTAAACAATGAGCAGTTCTTC.

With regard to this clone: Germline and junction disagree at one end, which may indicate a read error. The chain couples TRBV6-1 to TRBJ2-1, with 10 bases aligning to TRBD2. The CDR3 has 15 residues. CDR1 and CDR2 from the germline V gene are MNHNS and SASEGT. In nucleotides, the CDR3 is TGTGCCAGCAGGGAAGCGGGGGGGCCCTACAATGAGCAGTTCTTC. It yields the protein CASREAGGPYNEQFF.

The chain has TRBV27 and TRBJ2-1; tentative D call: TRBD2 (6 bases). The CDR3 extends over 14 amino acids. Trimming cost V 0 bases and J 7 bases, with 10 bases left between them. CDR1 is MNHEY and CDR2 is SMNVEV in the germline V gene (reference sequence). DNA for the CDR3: TGTGCCAGCAGTTTATCAATTCGGGGGAATGAGCAGTTCTTC. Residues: CASSLSIRGNEQFF.

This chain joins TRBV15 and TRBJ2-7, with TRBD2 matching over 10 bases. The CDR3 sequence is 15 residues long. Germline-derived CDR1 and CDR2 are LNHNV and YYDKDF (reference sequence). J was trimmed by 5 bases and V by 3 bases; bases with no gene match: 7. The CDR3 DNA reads TGTGCCACCAGCAGTGATAGCGGGGGGCGCGACGAGCAGTACTTC. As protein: CATSSDSGGRDEQYF.

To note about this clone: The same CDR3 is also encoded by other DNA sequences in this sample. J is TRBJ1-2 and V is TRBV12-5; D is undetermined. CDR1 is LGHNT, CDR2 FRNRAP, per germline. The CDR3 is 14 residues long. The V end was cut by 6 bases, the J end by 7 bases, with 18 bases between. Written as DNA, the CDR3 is TGTGCTAGTGGATTAGGGAACGGGGTGGGTGGCTACACCTTC. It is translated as CASGLGNGVGGYTF.

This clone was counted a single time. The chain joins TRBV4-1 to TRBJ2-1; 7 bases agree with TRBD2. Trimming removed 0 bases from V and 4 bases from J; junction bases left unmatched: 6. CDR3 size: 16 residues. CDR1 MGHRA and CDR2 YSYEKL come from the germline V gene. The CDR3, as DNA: TGCGCCAGCAGCCAAGAAGGCCTAGCGGAGTACAATGAGCAGTTCTTC. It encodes CASSQEGLAEYNEQFF.

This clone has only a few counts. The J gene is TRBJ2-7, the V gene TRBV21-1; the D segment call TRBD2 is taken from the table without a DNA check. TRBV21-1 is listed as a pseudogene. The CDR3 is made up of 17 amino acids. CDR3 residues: CASSKAHGSKKEYEQYF. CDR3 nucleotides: TGTGCCAGCAGCAAAGCGCACGGGTCCAAGAAAGAATACGAGCAGTACTTC.

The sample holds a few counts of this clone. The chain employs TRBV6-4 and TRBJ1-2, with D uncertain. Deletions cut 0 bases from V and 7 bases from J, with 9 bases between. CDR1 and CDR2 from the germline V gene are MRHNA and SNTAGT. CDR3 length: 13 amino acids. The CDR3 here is CASSDSPWGGYTF. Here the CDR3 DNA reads TGTGCCAGCAGTGACTCGCCCTGGGGTGGCTACACCTTC.

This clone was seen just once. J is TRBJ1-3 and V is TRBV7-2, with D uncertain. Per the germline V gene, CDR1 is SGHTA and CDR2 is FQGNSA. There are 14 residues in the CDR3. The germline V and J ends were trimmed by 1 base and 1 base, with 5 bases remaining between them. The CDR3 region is CASSLVGSGNTIYF. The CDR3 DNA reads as TGTGCCAGCAGCTTAGTTGGTTCTGGAAACACCATATATTTT.

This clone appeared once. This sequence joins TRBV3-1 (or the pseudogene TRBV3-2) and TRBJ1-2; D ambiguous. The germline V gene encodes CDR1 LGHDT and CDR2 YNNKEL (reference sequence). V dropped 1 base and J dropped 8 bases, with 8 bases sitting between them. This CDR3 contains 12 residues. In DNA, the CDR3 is TGTGCCAGCAGCCAAGCTCTTTGGGGCTACACCTTC. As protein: CASSQALWGYTF.

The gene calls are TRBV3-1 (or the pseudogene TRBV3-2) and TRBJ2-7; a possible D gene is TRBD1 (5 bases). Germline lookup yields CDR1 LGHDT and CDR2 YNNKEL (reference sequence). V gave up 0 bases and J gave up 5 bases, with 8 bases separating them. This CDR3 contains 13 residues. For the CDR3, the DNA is TGTGCCAGCAGCCAAGACCCGACAGACGAGCAGTACTTC. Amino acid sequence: CASSQDPTDEQYF.

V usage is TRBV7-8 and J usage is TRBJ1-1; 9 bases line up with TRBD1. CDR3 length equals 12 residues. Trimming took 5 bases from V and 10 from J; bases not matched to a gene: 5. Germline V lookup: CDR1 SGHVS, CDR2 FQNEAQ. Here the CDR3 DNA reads TGTGCCAGCAGCCCACAGGGGGCAAGAGCTTTCTTT. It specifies CASSPQGARAFF.

CDR3 nucleotides: TGTGCCAGCAGCGGACCGGGCAGCGGCTACACCTTC. The encoded protein is CASSGPGSGYTF. The rearrangement uses TRBV5-6 and TRBJ1-2; no reliable D call. The CDR3 covers 12 residues. The V gene lost 4 bases and the J gene lost 8 bases, with 12 bases spanning the gap. CDR1 SGHDT and CDR2 YYEEEE come from the germline V gene.

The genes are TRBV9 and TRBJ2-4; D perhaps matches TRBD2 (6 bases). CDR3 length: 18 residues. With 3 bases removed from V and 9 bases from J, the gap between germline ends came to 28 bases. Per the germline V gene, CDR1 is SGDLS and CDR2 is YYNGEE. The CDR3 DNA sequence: TGTGCCAGCAGCGAAAGACCGGGACTTTTAACCCAGGCACCCATTCAGTACTTC. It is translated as CASSERPGLLTQAPIQYF.

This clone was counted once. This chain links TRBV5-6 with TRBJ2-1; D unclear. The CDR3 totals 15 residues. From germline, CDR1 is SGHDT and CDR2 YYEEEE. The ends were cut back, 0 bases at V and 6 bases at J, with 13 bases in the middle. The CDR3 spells CASSLEVGWTNEQFF. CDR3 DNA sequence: TGTGCCAGCAGCTTGGAAGTGGGTTGGACCAATGAGCAGTTCTTC.